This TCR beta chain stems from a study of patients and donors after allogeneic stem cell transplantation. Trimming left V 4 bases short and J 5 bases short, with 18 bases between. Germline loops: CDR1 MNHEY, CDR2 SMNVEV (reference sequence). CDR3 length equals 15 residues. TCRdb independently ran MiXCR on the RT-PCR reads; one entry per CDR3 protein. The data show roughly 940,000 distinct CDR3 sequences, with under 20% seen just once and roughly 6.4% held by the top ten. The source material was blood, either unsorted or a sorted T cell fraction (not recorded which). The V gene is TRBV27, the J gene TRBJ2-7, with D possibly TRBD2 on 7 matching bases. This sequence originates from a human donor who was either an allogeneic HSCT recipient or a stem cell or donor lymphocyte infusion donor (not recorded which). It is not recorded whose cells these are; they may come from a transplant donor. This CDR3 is CASSSLGGLTDEQYF. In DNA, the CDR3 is TGTGCCAGCAGTTCCCTCGGGGGGCTCACAGACGAGCAGTACTTC.